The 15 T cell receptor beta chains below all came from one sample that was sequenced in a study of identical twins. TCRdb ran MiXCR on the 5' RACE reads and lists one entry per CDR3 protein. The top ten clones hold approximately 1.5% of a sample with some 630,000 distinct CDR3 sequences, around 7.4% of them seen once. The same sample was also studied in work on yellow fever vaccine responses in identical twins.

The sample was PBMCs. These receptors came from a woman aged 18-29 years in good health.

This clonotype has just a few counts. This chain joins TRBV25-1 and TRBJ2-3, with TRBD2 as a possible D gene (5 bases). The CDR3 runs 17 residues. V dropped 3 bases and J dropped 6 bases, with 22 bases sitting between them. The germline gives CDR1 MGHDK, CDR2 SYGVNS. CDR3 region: CASSERYGMPTGDTQYF. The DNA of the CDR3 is TGTGCCAGCAGTGAGCGTTACGGGATGCCTACGGGCGATACGCAGTATTTT.

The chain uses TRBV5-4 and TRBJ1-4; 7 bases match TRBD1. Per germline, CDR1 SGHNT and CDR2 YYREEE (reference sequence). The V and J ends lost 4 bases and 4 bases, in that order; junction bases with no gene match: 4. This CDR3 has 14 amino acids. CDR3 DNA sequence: TGTGCCAGCAGCGGACAGGATAGTAATGAAAAACTGTTTTTT. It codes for CASSGQDSNEKLFF.

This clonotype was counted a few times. CDR3 sequence reads: CASSLGTETEQYF. CDR3 sequence (DNA): TGTGCCAGCAGTCTAGGGACGGAGACCGAGCAGTACTTC. This chain connects TRBV27 to TRBJ2-7; either TRBD1 or TRBD2 may supply D (5 bases each). V lost 5 bases to trimming and J lost 6 bases, with 14 bases between them. CDR1 MNHEY and CDR2 SMNVEV come from the germline V gene (reference sequence). The CDR3 covers 13 residues.

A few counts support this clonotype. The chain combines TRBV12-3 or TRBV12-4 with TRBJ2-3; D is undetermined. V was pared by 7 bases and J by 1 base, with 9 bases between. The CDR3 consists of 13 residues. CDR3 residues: CASTPAGTDTQYF. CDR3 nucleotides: TGTGCCAGCACTCCGGCCGGCACAGATACGCAGTATTTT.

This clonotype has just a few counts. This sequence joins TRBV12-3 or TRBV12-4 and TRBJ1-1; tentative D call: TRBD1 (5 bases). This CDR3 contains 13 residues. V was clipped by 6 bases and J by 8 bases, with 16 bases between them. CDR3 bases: TGTGCCAGCAGAACTACAGGAAACTTGGAAGCTTTCTTT. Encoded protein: CASRTTGNLEAFF.

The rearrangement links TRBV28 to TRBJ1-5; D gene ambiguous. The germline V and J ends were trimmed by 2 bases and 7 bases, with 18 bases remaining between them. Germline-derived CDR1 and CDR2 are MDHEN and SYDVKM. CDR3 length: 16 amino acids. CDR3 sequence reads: CASSLAQRNPHQPQHF. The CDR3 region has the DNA TGTGCCAGCAGTTTAGCCCAGAGGAATCCCCACCAGCCCCAGCATTTT.

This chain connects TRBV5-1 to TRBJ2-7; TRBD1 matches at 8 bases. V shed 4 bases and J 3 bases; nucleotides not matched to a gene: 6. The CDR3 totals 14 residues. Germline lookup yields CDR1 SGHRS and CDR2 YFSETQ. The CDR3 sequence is CASSNGQGVYEQYF. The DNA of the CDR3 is TGCGCCAGCAGCAACGGACAGGGCGTCTACGAGCAGTACTTC. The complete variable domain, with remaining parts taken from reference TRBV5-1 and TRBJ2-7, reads KAGVTQTPRYLIKTRGQQVTLSCSPISGHRSVSWYQQTPGQGLQFLFEYFSETQRNKGNFPGRFSGRQFSNSRSEMNVSTLELGDSALYLCASSNGQGVYEQYFGPGTRLTVT.

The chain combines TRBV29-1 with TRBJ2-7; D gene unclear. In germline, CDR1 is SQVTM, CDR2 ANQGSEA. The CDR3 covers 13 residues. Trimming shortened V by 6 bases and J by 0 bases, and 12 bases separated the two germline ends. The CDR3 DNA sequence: TGCAGCGTCCGAGACACCCTCTCCTACGAGCAGTACTTC. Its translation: CSVRDTLSYEQYF.

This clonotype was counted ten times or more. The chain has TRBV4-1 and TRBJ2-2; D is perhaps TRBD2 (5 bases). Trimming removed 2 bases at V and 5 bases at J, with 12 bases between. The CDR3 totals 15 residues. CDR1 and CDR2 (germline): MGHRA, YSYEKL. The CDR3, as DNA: TGCGCCAGCAGCCAAACTCGGACTGGAACCGGGGAGCTGTTTTTT. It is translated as CASSQTRTGTGELFF.

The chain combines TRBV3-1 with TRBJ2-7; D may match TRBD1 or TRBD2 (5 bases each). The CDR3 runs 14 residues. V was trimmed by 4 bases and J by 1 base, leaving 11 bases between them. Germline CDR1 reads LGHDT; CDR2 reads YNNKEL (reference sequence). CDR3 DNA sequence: TGTGCCAGCAGCCGAGGGGCAGGGTCCTACGAGCAGTACGTC. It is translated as CASSRGAGSYEQYV.

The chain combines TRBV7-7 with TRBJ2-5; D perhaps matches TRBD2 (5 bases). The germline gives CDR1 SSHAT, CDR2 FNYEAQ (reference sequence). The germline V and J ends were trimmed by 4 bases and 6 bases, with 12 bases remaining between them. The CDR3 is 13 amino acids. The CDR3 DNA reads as TGTGCCAGCAGCTCGGAGGAAGGGCAGACCCAGTACTTC. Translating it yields CASSSEEGQTQYF.

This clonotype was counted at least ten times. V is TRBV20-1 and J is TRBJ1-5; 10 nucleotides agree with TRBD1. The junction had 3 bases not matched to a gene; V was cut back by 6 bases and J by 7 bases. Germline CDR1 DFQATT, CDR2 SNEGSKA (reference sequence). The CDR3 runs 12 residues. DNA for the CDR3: TGCAGTGCGACGGACAGGGGGCAGCCCCAGCATTTT. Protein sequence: CSATDRGQPQHF.

This chain's CDR3 is CASSSGWGGMSYEQYF. CDR3 bases: TGTGCCAGCAGCTCGGGGTGGGGAGGAATGTCCTACGAGCAGTACTTC. The rearrangement uses TRBV7-8 and TRBJ2-7; D is perhaps TRBD2 (6 bases). V lost 4 bases to trimming and J lost 1 base, with 17 bases between them. Germline CDR1 SGHVS, CDR2 FQNEAQ. The CDR3 has 16 residues.

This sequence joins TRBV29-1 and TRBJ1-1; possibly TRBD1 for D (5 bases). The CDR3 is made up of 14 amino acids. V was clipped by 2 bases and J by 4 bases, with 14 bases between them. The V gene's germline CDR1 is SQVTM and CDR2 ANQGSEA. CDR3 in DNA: TGCAGCGTTGAAATCCCCCGGGGGACCACTGAAGCTTTCTTT. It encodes CSVEIPRGTTEAFF.

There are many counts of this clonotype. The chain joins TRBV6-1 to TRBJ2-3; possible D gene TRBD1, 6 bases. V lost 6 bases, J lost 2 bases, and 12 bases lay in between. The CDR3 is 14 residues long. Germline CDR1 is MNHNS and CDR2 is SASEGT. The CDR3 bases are TGTGCCAGCAGAAGACAGGAAGTCACAGATACGCAGTATTTT. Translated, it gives CASRRQEVTDTQYF.